Here is one T cell receptor beta chain with its context. This record belongs to a study of T cell changes during pregnancy in multiple sclerosis. Sequencing was performed with immunoSEQ multiplex PCR; in TCRdb, only in-frame clones are kept and a portion is missing. The table shows roughly 93,000 clones, with less than 95% occurring only once. V shed 1 base and J 11 bases; nucleotides not matched to a gene: 8. This CDR3 comprises 15 residues. The germline gives CDR1 SGHAT, CDR2 FQNNGV. This sequence joins TRBV11-2 and TRBJ1-4; 9 bases are shared with TRBD1. The source is a female donor with multiple sclerosis, enrolled in a pregnancy study. The material sequenced was peripheral blood, taken before pregnancy. CDR3 coding DNA: TGTGCCAGCAGCTTAGTCGGGACAGGGCGAACGAAACTGTTTTTT. This codes for CASSLVGTGRTKLFF.